Detailed here is one TCR beta chain. The sample is drawn from a study of blood T cells in healthy people across ages. The second PCR ran about 6 to 12 cycles with a sample-barcoded 5' primer and J-beta primers. Carrying 12 random nucleotides, a template-switch adaptor labeled each individual cDNA molecule. In TCRdb, the 5' RACE reads were re-called with MiXCR into one record per CDR3 protein. The repertoire holds hundreds of thousands of distinct CDR3 sequences, with around 21% as singletons. This CDR3 comprises 15 residues. Trimming removed 2 bases from V and 4 bases from J, with 14 bases in between. From germline, CDR1 is SEHNR and CDR2 FQNEAQ (reference sequence).

Sequenced: blood. This chain links TRBV7-9 with TRBJ1-2; no definite D call. This TCR was sampled from a man between 65 and 80 years old in good health. CDR3 sequence reads: CASSLPPFGFYGYTF. The CDR3 DNA follows: TGTGCCAGCAGCTTACCCCCGTTCGGGTTCTATGGCTACACCTTC.